The T cell receptor beta chain under discussion was sequenced for a study of T cell responses to AZD1222 COVID-19 vaccine. Measured with immunoSEQ multiplex PCR; TCRdb has only the in-frame clones, and not every one. The repertoire holds 120,000 to 150,000 clones, with about 90% as singletons. The CDR3 has 14 amino acids. V lost 2 bases to trimming and J lost 0 bases, with 7 bases between them. The germline CDR1 and CDR2 sequences are MNHEY and SVGAGI. This sequence joins TRBV6-5 and TRBJ1-1; no reliable D call. The sample here was peripheral blood, taken 28 days after the second AZD1222 dose. This TCR derives from an adult who received the AZD1222 COVID-19 vaccine. The CDR3 DNA reads TGTGCCAGCAGTTACGACGGGGTGAACACTGAAGCTTTCTTT. It specifies CASSYDGVNTEAFF.